The T cell receptor (beta chain) under discussion was sequenced for a study of cytomegalovirus exposure and HLA in healthy donors. The PCR had 60 Vbeta and 13 Jbeta primers. TCRdb's table, derived via immunoSEQ multiplex PCR, lists solely in-frame clones and lacks some. This specimen shows fewer than 200,000 clones; the ten leading clones hold approximately 6.9%. This CDR3 has 19 residues. In germline, CDR1 is SGHTA, CDR2 FQGNSA. V was pared by 1 base and J by 3 bases, with 12 bases of the junction left unmatched. The chain employs TRBV7-2 and TRBJ2-4; 10 nucleotides align to TRBD1. Material: PBMCs. The receptor's source is a man aged 25-40 years in good health and CMV-seronegative. The CDR3 here is CASSLGTVGQGFVKNIQYF. The CDR3 bases are TGTGCCAGCAGCTTAGGCACCGTGGGACAGGGGTTCGTCAAAAACATTCAGTACTTC. The whole variable domain, filled in from reference TRBV7-2 and TRBJ2-4, reads GAGVSQSPSNKVTEKGKDVELRCDPISGHTALYWYRQSLGQGLEFLIYFQGNSAPDKSGLPSDRFSAERTGGSVSTLTIQRTQQEDSAVYLCASSLGTVGQGFVKNIQYFGAGTRLSVL.